The 22 T cell receptor beta chains below all came from one sample that was sequenced in a study of blood T cells in healthy people across ages. A second about 7 to 11 cycle PCR used barcoded and J-beta primers. Via MiXCR, TCRdb re-called the 5' RACE reads, giving one row per CDR3 protein. In the table there are approximately 1.5 million distinct CDR3 sequences, around 40% of which are singletons. Material: blood. These receptors originate from a woman between 18 and 30 years old in good health.

The chain is built from TRBV13 and TRBJ1-2, with a tentative D call TRBD1 (6 bases). V was shortened by 5 bases and J by 3 bases, with 13 bases between the two germline ends. Germline loops: CDR1 PRHDT, CDR2 FYEKMQ (reference sequence). This CDR3 has 14 amino acids. CDR3 protein: CASSPVGAYYGYTF. As DNA, the CDR3 is TGTGCCAGCAGCCCTGTGGGGGCATACTATGGCTACACCTTC. The full variable domain, with the rest looked up from reference TRBV13 and TRBJ1-2, is AAGVIQSPRHLIKEKRETATLKCYPIPRHDTVYWYQQGPGQDPQFLISFYEKMQSDKGSIPDRFSAQQFSDYHSELNMSSLELGDSALYFCASSPVGAYYGYTFGSGTRLTVV.

A few counts support this clonotype. The chain employs TRBV9 and TRBJ2-4, with D possibly matching TRBD1 (6 bases). Germline V CDR1 and CDR2: SGDLS, YYNGEE. V lost 0 bases and J 0 bases, leaving 16 bases between the germline ends. This CDR3 is built from 18 residues. DNA of the CDR3: TGTGCCAGCAGCGTAGCATGGGACAACCCTCTAGCCAAAAACATTCAGTACTTC. Protein: CASSVAWDNPLAKNIQYF.

The V gene is TRBV4-2, the J gene TRBJ1-5; D not certain. Germline CDR1 reads LGHNA; CDR2 reads YNFKEQ. This CDR3 has 15 amino acids. V was shortened by 0 bases and J by 10 bases, with 16 bases between the two germline ends. DNA for the CDR3: TGTGCCAGCAGCCAAGATGAATTCACTATTTCTCCCCAGCATTTT. Translated, it gives CASSQDEFTISPQHF.

This clonotype appeared a few times. The rearrangement uses TRBV4-3 and TRBJ2-1, with TRBD2 matching 11 bases. This CDR3 contains 16 residues. CDR1 is LGHNA, CDR2 YSLEER, per germline. With V trimmed by 2 bases and J by 7 bases, 7 bases remained unmatched. The CDR3 protein is CASSQLAGGTNNEQFF. The CDR3 nucleotides are TGCGCCAGCAGCCAACTAGCGGGGGGAACAAATAATGAGCAGTTCTTC.

The chain combines TRBV7-8 with TRBJ2-1, with unresolved D. The germline V gene encodes CDR1 SGHVS and CDR2 FQNEAQ. This CDR3 comprises 15 residues. V was pared by 1 base and J by 7 bases, with 14 bases between. CDR3 nucleotide sequence: TGTGCCAGCAGCTTAGGTCGCCTAGTGGGGAATGAGCAGTTCTTC. The encoded protein is CASSLGRLVGNEQFF. Full variable domain (missing parts from reference TRBV7-8 and TRBJ2-1): GAGVSQSPRYKVAKRGQDVALRCDPISGHVSLFWYQQALGQGPEFLTYFQNEAQLDKSGLPSDRFFAERPEGSVSTLKIQRTQQEDSAVYLCASSLGRLVGNEQFFGPGTRLTVL.

The chain joins TRBV20-1 to TRBJ1-6; no firm D call. This CDR3 has 14 residues. From germline, CDR1 is DFQATT and CDR2 SNEGSKA (reference sequence). Between the trimmed V and J ends, which lost 0 bases and 4 bases, there was a span of 7 bases. The DNA of the CDR3 is TGCAGTGCTAGAGATGGCAGTTATAATTCACCCCTCCACTTT. Amino acid sequence: CSARDGSYNSPLHF.

V and J are TRBV7-9 and TRBJ2-1, with 7 bases identical to TRBD2. Germline loops: CDR1 SEHNR, CDR2 FQNEAQ (reference sequence). The CDR3 extends over 16 amino acids. V lost 5 bases, J lost 8 bases, and 15 bases stayed unmatched. The CDR3 DNA follows: TGTGCCAGCAGCCTCCCGACGGGAGGCTGGGATCATGAGCAGTTCTTC. As protein: CASSLPTGGWDHEQFF.

In this sample, this clonotype turned up a few times. The chain has TRBV4-1 and TRBJ2-1, with TRBD2 identical over 7 bases. The CDR3 consists of 13 residues. The trim removed 5 bases at V and 7 bases at J, leaving 5 bases unmatched. Germline V gives CDR1 MGHRA, CDR2 YSYEKL. CDR3 protein: CASSFGLGNEQFF. CDR3 coding DNA: TGCGCCAGCAGCTTCGGACTAGGAAATGAGCAGTTCTTC.

The table lists this clonotype with a few counts. This CDR3 reads CASSTTSGDNSPLHF. CDR3 bases: TGTGCCAGCAGCACTACGAGTGGGGATAATTCACCCCTCCACTTT. The chain joins TRBV3-1 to TRBJ1-6; no definite D call. From germline, CDR1 is LGHDT and CDR2 YNNKEL (reference sequence). V lost 5 bases and J 5 bases, leaving 13 bases between the germline ends. This CDR3 has 15 residues.

The CDR3 coding sequence is TGTGCCAGCAGCGTACAGGGGTCTTACAATGAGCAGTACTTC. The encoded protein is CASSVQGSYNEQYF. The genes are TRBV9 and TRBJ2-7; possibly TRBD1 for D (6 bases). The V gene lost 1 base and the J gene lost 7 bases, with 15 bases spanning the gap. Germline V gives CDR1 SGDLS, CDR2 YYNGEE. The CDR3 runs 14 residues.

The chain joins TRBV6-5 to TRBJ1-4; D unresolved. The CDR3 sequence is 12 residues long. The germline CDR1 and CDR2 sequences are MNHEY and SVGAGI. V dropped 8 bases and J dropped 5 bases, with 9 bases sitting between them. The chain's CDR3 is CASGIRNEKLFF. CDR3 DNA sequence: TGTGCCAGCGGGATCCGAAATGAAAAACTGTTTTTT.

This clonotype has a handful of counts. The CDR3: CASSAGTNHEQYF. The CDR3 DNA reads as TGTGCCAGCAGTGCCGGGACTAACCACGAGCAGTACTTC. V and J are TRBV12-3 or TRBV12-4 and TRBJ2-7; 7 bases match TRBD2. V shed 5 bases, J shed 5 bases, and the junction held 6 bases outside the gene matches. CDR3 length: 13 residues.

V is TRBV5-1 and J is TRBJ1-1; D is unresolved. In germline, CDR1 is SGHRS, CDR2 YFSETQ. The ends were cut back, 0 bases at V and 0 bases at J, with 9 bases in the middle. The CDR3 sequence is 15 residues long. CDR3 sequence reads: CASSLGNFMNTEAFF. The CDR3 DNA sequence: TGCGCCAGCAGCTTGGGGAATTTTATGAACACTGAAGCTTTCTTT.

The chain is built from TRBV2 and TRBJ2-4; TRBD1 matches at 10 bases. This CDR3 has 14 residues. Looked up from germline, CDR1 is SNHLY and CDR2 is FYNNEI. After removal of 7 bases from V and 13 bases from J, the junction contained 13 bases not matched to a gene. Here the CDR3 DNA reads TGTGCCAGCATGGCTGGGACAGGGGACTATGAGCAGTACTTC. It translates to CASMAGTGDYEQYF. Full variable domain (missing parts from reference TRBV2 and TRBJ2-4): EPEVTQTPSHQVTQMGQEVILRCVPISNHLYFYWYRQILGQKVEFLVSFYNNEISEKSEIFDDQFSVERPDGSNFTLKIRSTKLEDSAMYFCASMAGTGDYEQYFGAGTRLSVL.

This clonotype was detected once. The rearrangement uses TRBV7-3 and TRBJ1-2, with D hard to call. The CDR3 extends over 13 amino acids. V dropped 4 bases and J dropped 1 base, with 7 bases sitting between them. In germline, CDR1 is SGHTA, CDR2 FQGTGA. CDR3 sequence (DNA): TGTGCCAGCAGCTACTATCGTAACTATGGCTACACCTTC. This translates into CASSYYRNYGYTF.

This clonotype was observed a single time. The rearrangement links TRBV9 to TRBJ2-3, with TRBD2 matching 10 bases. Trimming took 4 bases from V and 8 from J; bases not matched to a gene: 10. There are 15 residues in the CDR3. The germline CDR1 and CDR2 sequences are SGDLS and YYNGEE. CDR3 loop: CASSQGIAGGLTQYF. CDR3 DNA sequence: TGTGCCAGCAGCCAGGGGATAGCGGGGGGTCTTACGCAGTATTTT.

The sample holds many counts of this clonotype. The CDR3, as DNA: TGTGCCAGCAGCCTCGGCCTAGTCGAGCAGTTCTTC. Protein sequence: CASSLGLVEQFF. The chain carries TRBV7-8 and TRBJ2-1; D gene uncertain. V was shortened by 5 bases and J by 10 bases, with 12 bases between the two germline ends. The CDR3 has 12 amino acids. Germline CDR1 is SGHVS and CDR2 is FQNEAQ.

The chain couples TRBV29-1 to TRBJ2-2; possibly TRBD1 for D (5 bases). The length of the CDR3 is 13 residues. Germline V gene lookup returns CDR1 SQVTM and CDR2 ANQGSEA. Between the trimmed V and J ends, which lost 5 bases and 4 bases, there was a span of 11 bases. The CDR3 sequence: CSVFSRGTGELFF. The CDR3 DNA reads as TGCAGCGTTTTCTCTAGGGGCACCGGGGAGCTGTTTTTT.

The chain combines TRBV25-1 with TRBJ2-1, with TRBD2 matching over 8 bases. The CDR3 runs to 12 residues. Germline lookup yields CDR1 MGHDK and CDR2 SYGVNS. Unmatched junction bases numbered 5, after V lost 5 bases and J lost 11 bases. CDR3 residues: CASSKLAGQQFF. CDR3 coding DNA: TGTGCCAGCAGTAAGTTAGCGGGACAGCAGTTCTTC.

The chain is built from TRBV5-1 and TRBJ2-7; D may be TRBD2 (5 bases). This CDR3 region has 13 residues. Germline lookup yields CDR1 SGHRS and CDR2 YFSETQ. The germline V and J ends were trimmed by 4 bases and 3 bases, with 11 bases remaining between them. CDR3 protein: CASSPLLVYEQYF. The CDR3 region has the DNA TGCGCCAGCAGCCCTTTACTAGTCTACGAGCAGTACTTC. The whole variable domain, filled in from reference TRBV5-1 and TRBJ2-7, reads KAGVTQTPRYLIKTRGQQVTLSCSPISGHRSVSWYQQTPGQGLQFLFEYFSETQRNKGNFPGRFSGRQFSNSRSEMNVSTLELGDSALYLCASSPLLVYEQYFGPGTRLTVT.

This clonotype occurred a few times. The rearrangement joins TRBV5-1 to TRBJ2-7; 8 bases match TRBD2. Germline V gene sequence: CDR1 SGHRS, CDR2 YFSETQ. J was trimmed by 0 bases and V by 0 bases; bases with no gene match: 5. The CDR3 runs 16 residues. CDR3 amino acids: CASSLGAGAISYEQYF. In DNA form, the CDR3 reads TGCGCCAGCAGCTTGGGAGCGGGAGCCATCTCCTACGAGCAGTACTTC.

This clonotype has just one count. The chain is built from TRBV9 and TRBJ1-6; D is possibly TRBD1 (6 bases). Germline V lookup: CDR1 SGDLS, CDR2 YYNGEE. V was clipped by 3 bases and J by 7 bases, with 11 bases between them. The CDR3 contains 14 residues. CDR3 in DNA: TGTGCCAGCAGCGGAACCGGGACAAATTCACCCCTCCACTTT. Translating gives CASSGTGTNSPLHF.